Sequencing of this TCR beta chain was carried out in a study of blood T cells in healthy people across ages. Germline CDR1 is MNHNS and CDR2 is SASEGT. V lost 6 bases and J 4 bases, leaving 13 bases between the germline ends. The CDR3 runs to 15 residues. In terms of origin and age, donors were healthy Caucasian individuals from Russia aged roughly 6 to 100. Isolated PBMCs totaled at least 6.5 million in each sample. Concerning this clonotype: Its antigen is unknown.

Notes on the study in general: Estimated diversity that came from one million T cells was considered an underestimate.

A J-beta primer mix and a sample-barcoded 5' primer were used in a second PCR of about 7 to 12 cycles. All samples gave at least 2.5 million CDR3-containing paired-end reads. One entry per CDR3 protein results from TCRdb running MiXCR on the 5' RACE reads. The repertoire holds hundreds of thousands of distinct CDR3 sequences, with 25% to 35% as singletons. The sequencing input was blood. The receptor's source is a woman aged 80 or over in good health. This chain joins TRBV6-1 and TRBJ2-6; D tentatively reads TRBD1 or TRBD2 (5 bases each). CDR3 amino acids: CASSRRESGANVLTF. The CDR3 DNA is TGTGCCAGCAGCCGCAGGGAGTCCGGGGCCAACGTCCTGACTTTC.